This is a list of T cell receptor beta chains from one sample in a study of ipilimumab plus nivolumab after autologous stem cell transplantation. Here immunoSEQ multiplex PCR was the method, and the copy in TCRdb shows in-frame clones only, minus some. The repertoire includes about 12,000 clones, approximately 70% of them detected once, and 11% sits in the top ten. The input for sequencing was PBMCs, taken in a trial of ipilimumab plus nivolumab as post-transplant consolidation. These receptors were collected from a male donor with multiple myeloma. Each CDR3 is given with its conserved first and last residue. A D gene is named only where the DNA matches it firmly. Clone size appears in some rows only: once, few, many, or a class for an expanded clone.

clone_size cdr3_length j_call v_call d_call cdr3_nt cdr3_aa
NA 18 TRBJ1-2 TRBV19 NA TGTGCCAGTACCAAGTTATGGGGCCCAGGGGAAATAAAGTATGGCTACACCTTC CASTKLWGPGEIKYGYTF
NA 15 TRBJ1-2 TRBV19 NA TGTGCCAGTAGTACATATCCGGACCGGAACTATGGCTACACCTTC CASSTYPDRNYGYTF
few 14 TRBJ2-5 TRBV27 TRBD2 TGTGCCAGCAGTTCAAGCGGGGGGGGTGAGACCCAGTACTTC CASSSSGGGETQYF
NA 16 TRBJ2-5 TRBV13 NA TGTGCCAGCAGCTTTAGGTCCGGTACCGTTCGGGAGACCCAGTACTTC CASSFRSGTVRETQYF
NA 16 TRBJ2-5 TRBV14 NA TGTGCCAGCAGCCAAGGAGTAAGCAGCAAGCAAGAGACCCAGTACTTC CASSQGVSSKQETQYF
NA 15 TRBJ1-2 TRBV4-2 NA TGTGCCAGCAGCCAAGATCCTCAGGGGAGAGGTGGCTACACCTTC CASSQDPQGRGGYTF
NA 13 TRBJ2-1 TRBV29-1 NA TGCAGCCCGCTTATGGGGGTGTGGGGTGAGCAGTTCTTC CSPLMGVWGEQFF
NA 16 TRBJ2-3 TRBV9 TRBD2 TGTGCCAGCAGCGTACAAGCGGGGGGCCTCACAGATACGCAGTATTTT CASSVQAGGLTDTQYF
NA 12 TRBJ2-7 TRBV7-8 NA TGTGCCAGCAGCTTAGATAGGGACGAGCAGTACTTC CASSLDRDEQYF
NA 13 TRBJ2-1 TRBV29-1 TRBD2 TGCAGCGTTTGGGTAACGGGGGGAAATGAGCAGTTCTTC CSVWVTGGNEQFF
few 11 TRBJ2-7 TRBV7-3 NA TGTGCCAGCAGCTCCCGGAGTGAGCAGTACTTC CASSSRSEQYF
once 13 TRBJ2-7 TRBV2 NA TGTGCCAGCAGTGAACTGACAGCTTACGAGCAGTACTTC CASSELTAYEQYF